One sample yielded the 8 T cell receptor beta chains listed below, sequenced in a study of blood T cell repertoires in COVID-19. Generated by immunoSEQ multiplex PCR, the TCRdb table keeps only in-frame clones and is missing some. The table includes over 150,000 clones, approximately 85% detected once. The material sequenced was peripheral blood. The receptors stem from a man between 60 and 75 years old with COVID-19, enrolled during active disease.

The chain uses TRBV18 and TRBJ1-4; D uncertain. Germline V gives CDR1 KGHSH, CDR2 LQKENI. The CDR3 consists of 17 residues. The ends were cut back, 4 bases at V and 2 bases at J, with 17 bases in the middle. The DNA of the CDR3 is TGTGCCAGCTCACTACCCTCCGGGGTAGAGACTAATGAAAAACTGTTTTTT. Its protein product is CASSLPSGVETNEKLFF.

V gene TRBV20-1 combines with J gene TRBJ2-5; D is undetermined. The CDR3 is 11 amino acids. V gave up 4 bases and J gave up 3 bases, with 6 bases separating them. Germline assignment: CDR1 DFQATT and CDR2 SNEGSKA (reference sequence). CDR3 in amino acids: CSATFKETQYF. The CDR3 DNA reads as TGCAGTGCTACCTTTAAAGAGACCCAGTACTTC.

The chain joins TRBV4-2 to TRBJ1-2; D not resolved. V gave up 4 bases and J gave up 4 bases, with 7 bases separating them. The CDR3 runs to 12 residues. Germline CDR1 is LGHNA and CDR2 is YNFKEQ. The CDR3 here is CASSLRPYGYTF. In DNA, the CDR3 is TGTGCCAGCAGCCTTCGTCCCTATGGCTACACCTTC.

The chain employs TRBV18 and TRBJ2-7, with TRBD2 matching 9 bases. Germline-derived CDR1 and CDR2 are KGHSH and LQKENI. V gave up 2 bases and J gave up 1 base; unmatched junction bases: 3. The CDR3 runs to 15 residues. This CDR3 is CASSPTSGLSYEQYF. DNA for the CDR3: TGTGCCAGCTCACCAACTAGCGGGCTTTCCTACGAGCAGTACTTC.

V usage is TRBV11-2 and J usage is TRBJ1-6; D possibly corresponds to TRBD1 (5 bases). Germline V gene lookup returns CDR1 SGHAT and CDR2 FQNNGV. V shed 2 bases and J shed 7 bases, with 9 bases lying between them. This CDR3 contains 14 residues. The CDR3, as DNA: TGTGCCAGCAGCTTACGGCCAGGGAATTCACCCCTCCACTTT. Protein: CASSLRPGNSPLHF.

V is TRBV4-2 and J is TRBJ1-2, with 7 bases lining up with TRBD1. The germline V gene has CDR1 LGHNA and CDR2 YNFKEQ. With V trimmed by 4 bases and J by 1 base, 9 bases remained unmatched. The CDR3 runs to 16 residues. In nucleotides, the CDR3 is TGTGCCAGCAGCCCAGCTATCGACAGGGTTAACTATGGCTACACCTTC. Protein product: CASSPAIDRVNYGYTF.

The rearrangement joins TRBV19 to TRBJ2-2; tentatively, D is TRBD2 (5 bases). This CDR3 region has 14 residues. Deletions cut 6 bases from V and 3 bases from J, with 11 bases between. CDR1 is LNHDA and CDR2 is SQIVND in the germline V gene (reference sequence). The CDR3 loop reads CASRSGWDTGELFF. As DNA, the CDR3 is TGTGCCAGTAGGTCGGGGTGGGACACCGGGGAGCTGTTTTTT. The whole variable domain, remainder taken from reference TRBV19 and TRBJ2-2, is DGGITQSPKYLFRKEGQNVTLSCEQNLNHDAMYWYRQDPGQGLRLIYYSQIVNDFQKGDIAEGYSVSREKKESFPLTVTSAQKNPTAFYLCASRSGWDTGELFFGEGSRLTVL.

About this clone: The sample has other DNA sequences that encode this CDR3 too. The CDR3 nucleotides read TGTGCCAGCAGGCTAGGACAGACGAACACTGAAGCTTTCTTT. Translated, it gives CASRLGQTNTEAFF. V is TRBV6-5 and J is TRBJ1-1, with D tentatively TRBD1 (6 bases). This CDR3 is 14 amino acids long. The germline V gene encodes CDR1 MNHEY and CDR2 SVGAGI. The V and J ends lost 6 bases and 1 base respectively, with 12 bases between them.